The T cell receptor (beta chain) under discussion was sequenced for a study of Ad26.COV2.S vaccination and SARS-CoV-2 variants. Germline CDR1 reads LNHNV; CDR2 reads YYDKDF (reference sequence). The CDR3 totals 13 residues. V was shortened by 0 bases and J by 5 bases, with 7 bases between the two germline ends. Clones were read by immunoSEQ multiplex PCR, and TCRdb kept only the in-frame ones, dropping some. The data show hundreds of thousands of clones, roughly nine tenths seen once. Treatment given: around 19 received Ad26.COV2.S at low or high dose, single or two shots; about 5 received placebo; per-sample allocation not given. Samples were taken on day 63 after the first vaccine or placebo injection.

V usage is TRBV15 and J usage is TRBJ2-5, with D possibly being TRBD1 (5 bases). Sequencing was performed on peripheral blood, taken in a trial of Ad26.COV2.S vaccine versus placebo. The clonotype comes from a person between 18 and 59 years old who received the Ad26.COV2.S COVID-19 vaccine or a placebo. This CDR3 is CATSRDRVETQYF. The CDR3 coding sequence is TGTGCCACCAGCAGAGACAGGGTGGAGACCCAGTACTTC.